The 5 T cell receptor beta chains reported below all come from one sample, sequenced in a study of regulatory T cells in long-lasting Graves disease. The time point is: newly diagnosed GD, antithyroid drugs for less than 3 months. Making the TCR library involved RNA that had been extracted from PBMCs. CDR3-region Arm-PCR and iRepertoire HTBI primers produced the TCR beta libraries. MiXCR, applied by TCRdb to the multiplex PCR reads, yields one record per CDR3 protein. The table lists approximately 360,000 distinct CDR3 sequences, 12% of them singletons, with approximately 19% in the top ten. The same sample was also used in a study of T cells in Graves' hyperthyroidism and ophthalmopathy.

Sequenced material: peripheral blood mononuclear cells (PBMCs), taken at new diagnosis, from a patient treated with antithyroid drugs. The receptors here all came from a woman aged 18-35 years with Graves disease.

This clonotype was found a few times. V usage is TRBV20-1 and J usage is TRBJ1-4; D uncertain. The CDR3 spans 15 residues. Per germline, CDR1 DFQATT and CDR2 SNEGSKA (reference sequence). Trimming cost V 6 bases and J 0 bases, with 14 bases left between them. The CDR3 spells CSAGRPHATNEKLFF. CDR3 sequence (DNA): TGCAGTGCCGGTCGACCCCACGCAACTAATGAAAAACTGTTTTTT.

This clonotype has a count of ten or more. The rearrangement links TRBV6-5 to TRBJ1-5; maybe TRBD1 (5 bases). Germline V gives CDR1 MNHEY, CDR2 SVGAGI. Trimming removed 0 bases from V and 5 bases from J, with 11 bases in between. CDR3 length: 15 residues. CDR3 loop: CASSYSPGTHQPQHF. CDR3 nucleotides: TGTGCCAGCAGTTACTCGCCAGGGACGCATCAGCCCCAGCATTTT.

The chain joins TRBV14 to TRBJ2-6; D not certain. Germline values: CDR1 SGHDN, CDR2 FVKESK. Deletions cut 5 bases from V and 0 bases from J, with 5 bases between. The CDR3 has 14 amino acids. The CDR3 here is CASSIASGANVLTF. The CDR3 region has the DNA TGTGCCAGCAGCATCGCCTCTGGGGCCAACGTCCTGACTTTC.

The sample holds many counts of this clonotype. The chain has TRBV28 and TRBJ2-7; a possible D gene is TRBD1 (6 bases). V lost 4 bases to trimming and J lost 4 bases, with 11 bases between them. Germline CDR1 reads MDHEN; CDR2 reads SYDVKM. The length of the CDR3 is 13 residues. The CDR3 nucleotides read TGTGCCAGCAGTTCTTCAGGACAGTACGAGCAGTACTTC. Translation: CASSSSGQYEQYF.

This clonotype came up many times. J is TRBJ1-5 and V is TRBV12-3 or TRBV12-4; D is uncertain. This CDR3 is 14 amino acids long. V lost 3 bases and J 0 bases, leaving 6 bases between the germline ends. The CDR3 is CASSFRYSNQPQHF. The CDR3 DNA is TGTGCCAGCAGTTTCAGGTATAGCAATCAGCCCCAGCATTTT.